This T cell receptor (beta chain) was retrieved from a study of blood T cell repertoires in COVID-19. Turning to the study itself: The origin of the acute and convalescent COVID-19 samples was the United States, Italy and Spain.

In the original workflow: Reference gene primer amplification gave estimated nucleated cell counts. Using immunoSEQ multiplex PCR, the repertoire was profiled, and TCRdb retains in-frame clones only, with some absent. V, J and clone size are those of that table, while D and trimming were read from the DNA. There are around 400,000 clones in the sample; 87% occur only once, and 2.3% lies in the top ten. The V and J ends lost 4 bases and 0 bases respectively, with 16 bases between them. The CDR3 runs to 18 residues. The germline gives CDR1 SGHTA, CDR2 FQGTGA. The Seattle patients joined while their infection was active and were tracked longitudinally afterward.

The chain is built from TRBV7-3 and TRBJ2-6; D is perhaps TRBD2 (5 bases). The sequenced sample was peripheral blood. The receptor was isolated from a woman aged 55-70 years with COVID-19, enrolled during active disease. The CDR3 loop is CASSSIMGRGSGANVLTF. CDR3 bases: TGTGCCAGCAGCTCAATTATGGGCCGGGGCTCTGGGGCCAACGTCCTGACTTTC.